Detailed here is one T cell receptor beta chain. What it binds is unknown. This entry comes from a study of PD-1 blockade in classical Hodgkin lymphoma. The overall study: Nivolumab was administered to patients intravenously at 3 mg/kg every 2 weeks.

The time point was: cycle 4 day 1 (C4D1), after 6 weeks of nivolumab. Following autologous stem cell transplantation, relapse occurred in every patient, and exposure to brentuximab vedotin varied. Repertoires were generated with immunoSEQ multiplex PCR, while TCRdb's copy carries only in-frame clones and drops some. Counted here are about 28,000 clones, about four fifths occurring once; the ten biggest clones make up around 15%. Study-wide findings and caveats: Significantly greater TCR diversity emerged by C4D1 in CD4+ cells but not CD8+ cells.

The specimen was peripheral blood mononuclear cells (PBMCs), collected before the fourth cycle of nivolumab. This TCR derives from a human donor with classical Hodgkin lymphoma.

This CDR3 is CASRLTGTEAFF. The CDR3 region has the DNA TGTGCCAGCAGACTCACTGGGACTGAAGCTTTCTTT. This chain links TRBV11-2 with TRBJ1-1; D ambiguous. Trimming took off 6 bases at V and 5 bases at J, with 10 bases between the two ends. Germline lookup yields CDR1 SGHAT and CDR2 FQNNGV. The CDR3 loop spans 12 amino acids.